A selection of T cell receptor beta chains follows, all from one sample in a study of T cells in Graves' hyperthyroidism and ophthalmopathy. TCRdb re-analysed the multiplex PCR reads in MiXCR, keeping a single row per CDR3 protein. The repertoire holds 500,000 to 750,000 distinct CDR3 sequences, with roughly 50% as singletons. The material sequenced was peripheral blood or thyroid tissue (not recorded which). The origin of the receptors is a woman aged 18-29 years with Graves' hyperthyroidism. Each CDR3 is given with its conserved first and last residue. A D gene is named only where the DNA matches it firmly. The listing skips clone size in some rows; elsewhere it reads once, few, many or a size class.

V: TRBV7-9; D: -; size: -; J: TRBJ2-2; DNA: TGTGCCAGCAGCACCGACAATGAGCTGTTTTTT; CDR3: CASSTDNELFF
V: TRBV11-3; D: TRBD1; size: few; J: TRBJ2-2; DNA: TGTGCCAGCAGCGATGACAGGGGGCGCGGGGAGCTGTTTTTT; CDR3: CASSDDRGRGELFF
V: TRBV7-2; D: TRBD1; size: -; J: TRBJ1-5; DNA: TGTGCCAGCACCCATCGGGACAGTAACAATCAGCCCCAGCATTTT; CDR3: CASTHRDSNNQPQHF
V: TRBV2; D: -; size: -; J: TRBJ2-2; DNA: TGTGCCAGCAGTGAAGGCTTCGGGGTGGGCAGCGGACACACCGGGGAGCTGTTTTTT; CDR3: CASSEGFGVGSGHTGELFF
V: TRBV2; D: TRBD1; size: -; J: TRBJ1-2; DNA: TGTGCCAGCAGTGAAGGACAGGGGCAGGATGGCTACACCTTC; CDR3: CASSEGQGQDGYTF
V: TRBV10-3; D: TRBD1; size: -; J: TRBJ2-7; DNA: TGTGCCATGTCGGGACAGGGTGTGGAGCAGTACTTC; CDR3: CAMSGQGVEQYF
V: TRBV10-3; D: -; size: many; J: TRBJ1-4; DNA: TGTGCCATCAGTGAGTCGGTTGAGCCTAATGAAAAACTGTTTTTT; CDR3: CAISESVEPNEKLFF
V: TRBV29-1; D: TRBD2; size: -; J: TRBJ2-1; DNA: TGCAGCGTTGCGGCTAGCGGGACGGAGGGGTACAATGAGCAGTTCTTC; CDR3: CSVAASGTEGYNEQFF
V: TRBV6-5; D: TRBD2; size: few; J: TRBJ2-5; DNA: TGTGCCAGCAGTCCCTCGGGAAGGGGCCTAGCGGGAGACGAGACCCAGTACTTC; CDR3: CASSPSGRGLAGDETQYF
V: TRBV20-1; D: -; size: -; J: TRBJ1-5; DNA: TGCAGTGCTAGAGGAGAGCAAATGGATCAGCCCCAGCATTTT; CDR3: CSARGEQMDQPQHF
V: TRBV6-1; D: TRBD1; size: -; J: TRBJ2-5; DNA: TGTGCCGGCAGTTCTCGGACAGGGATTAGGGAGACCCAGTACTTC; CDR3: CAGSSRTGIRETQYF
V: TRBV29-1; D: -; size: -; J: TRBJ2-1; DNA: TGCAGCGCCGCCCCTGTACCCGGGAGTGAGCAGTTCTTC; CDR3: CSAAPVPGSEQFF
V: TRBV29-1; D: -; size: -; J: TRBJ2-5; DNA: TGCAGCGTTTCCCGGGACACCAAAGAGACCCAGTACTTC; CDR3: CSVSRDTKETQYF
V: TRBV20-1; D: -; size: -; J: TRBJ2-5; DNA: TGCAGGCTTCGAGGGGCAGGGGACTGGGAGACCCAGTACTTC; CDR3: CRLRGAGDWETQYF
V: TRBV15; D: TRBD1; size: -; J: TRBJ2-7; DNA: TGTGCCACCCTTTTGACAGGGGGCAACGAGCAGTACTTC; CDR3: CATLLTGGNEQYF
V: TRBV7-2; D: -; size: many; J: TRBJ2-5; DNA: TGTGCCAGCAGCTTAGGCGTGGGAGTACAGACCCAGTACTTC; CDR3: CASSLGVGVQTQYF
V: TRBV20-1; D: TRBD2; size: many; J: TRBJ2-7; DNA: TGCAGTGCTAGAGATTGGAGCGGGAGCTCCTACGAGCAGTACTTC; CDR3: CSARDWSGSSYEQYF
V: TRBV2; D: -; size: -; J: TRBJ2-6; DNA: TGTGCCAGCAGTGACGACGGGGCCAACGTCCTGACTTTC; CDR3: CASSDDGANVLTF
V: TRBV24-1; D: -; size: -; J: TRBJ2-6; DNA: TGTGCCACCAGTGAGTCTGGGAACGGGGAGCTGACTTTC; CDR3: CATSESGNGELTF
V: TRBV20-1; D: TRBD2; size: few; J: TRBJ2-1; DNA: TGCAGTGCCCGGACTAGCGGAGGATACAATGAGCAGTTCTTC; CDR3: CSARTSGGYNEQFF
V: TRBV19; D: -; size: -; J: TRBJ2-2; DNA: TGTGCCGCGCGGGAGGACAGGGGGCTGTTTTTT; CDR3: CAAREDRGLFF
V: TRBV20-1; D: -; size: -; J: TRBJ1-6; DNA: TGCAGTGCTAGATCCGGGGACGGTAATTCACCCCTCCACTTT; CDR3: CSARSGDGNSPLHF
V: TRBV6-6; D: -; size: -; J: TRBJ2-3; DNA: TGTGCCAGCCATCCGCCTAGCGACACAGATACGCAGTATTTT; CDR3: CASHPPSDTDTQYF
V: TRBV29-1; D: -; size: -; J: TRBJ1-5; DNA: TGCAGCGTTGAAGAGGTGGAGGGGGGGCAGCCCCAGCATTTT; CDR3: CSVEEVEGGQPQHF
V: TRBV7-2; D: TRBD2; size: -; J: TRBJ2-1; DNA: TGTGCCAGCAGCTCCCAGTCAAGCGGGGCCATCGACAATGAGCAGTTCTTC; CDR3: CASSSQSSGAIDNEQFF
V: TRBV29-1; D: -; size: once; J: TRBJ1-5; DNA: TGCAGCGTACCCAAGGGGGGGCAGCCCCAGCATTTT; CDR3: CSVPKGGQPQHF
V: TRBV5-1; D: TRBD1; size: -; J: TRBJ1-4; DNA: TGCGCCAGCAGCTATGGGGGACAGAACCACCATAATGAAAAACTGTTTTTT; CDR3: CASSYGGQNHHNEKLFF
V: TRBV12-3/TRBV12-4; D: -; size: many; J: TRBJ1-5; DNA: TGTGCCAGCAGTTTCGGGGGCGCGCAGCCCCAGCATTTT; CDR3: CASSFGGAQPQHF
V: TRBV12-3/TRBV12-4; D: -; size: -; J: TRBJ1-1; DNA: TGTGCCAGCAGCCGAGCAGGGAGGATAACCGACACTGAAGCTTTCTTT; CDR3: CASSRAGRITDTEAFF
V: TRBV7-8; D: -; size: many; J: TRBJ1-5; DNA: TGTGCCAGCAGCCCCAGGTGGGGCAGTCAGCCCCAGCATTTT; CDR3: CASSPRWGSQPQHF
V: TRBV12-3/TRBV12-4; D: -; size: many; J: TRBJ2-7; DNA: TGTGCCAGCAGTTTTGGGAGCGCCTACGAGCAGTACTTC; CDR3: CASSFGSAYEQYF
V: TRBV6-2/TRBV6-3; D: -; size: -; J: TRBJ2-7; DNA: TGTGCCAGCAGTTACTGGGGGGAGCAGTACTTC; CDR3: CASSYWGEQYF
V: TRBV5-5; D: -; size: once; J: TRBJ1-2; DNA: TGTGCCTGCAATCCGGGTCCGCTCGACTATGGCTACACCTTC; CDR3: CACNPGPLDYGYTF
V: TRBV7-9; D: -; size: -; J: TRBJ2-5; DNA: TGTGCCAGCAGCTCCTCAACAGAGACCCAGTACTTC; CDR3: CASSSSTETQYF
V: TRBV12-3/TRBV12-4; D: -; size: -; J: TRBJ1-2; DNA: TGTGCCAGCAGTTCAAGACGCGGAGGTGGCTACACCTTC; CDR3: CASSSRRGGGYTF
V: TRBV24-1; D: -; size: many; J: TRBJ2-6; DNA: TGTGCCACCAGTGACAACAGGGAAACAGGGGCCAACGTCCTGACTTTC; CDR3: CATSDNRETGANVLTF
V: TRBV29-1; D: TRBD1; size: few; J: TRBJ2-5; DNA: TGCAGCTCCGACGTCCGGGACAGGGTTGCGGAGACCCAGTACTTC; CDR3: CSSDVRDRVAETQYF